The entry below gives a single T cell receptor beta chain sequence along with its context. Its antigen is not known. This CDR3 comprises 14 residues. Trimming cost V 8 bases and J 6 bases; bases outside gene matches: 8. CDR1 and CDR2 from the germline V gene are MNHNS and SASEGT. The data belong to a study of cytomegalovirus exposure and HLA in healthy donors. About the study: For the approximately 400 genotyped donors, more than 80% fell within the Caucasian-associated ancestry cluster.

Researchers ran the PCR with 60 Vbeta and 13 Jbeta primers. Profiled with immunoSEQ multiplex PCR; TCRdb holds only in-frame clones, not every one. The data show under 200,000 clones, around 84% seen once. Findings and caveats of the study: Later analysis showed TCR association rates varying by HLA locus, highest for DRB1 and lowest for HLA-C. It was shown in a later analysis that HLA-associated TCR beta chains were more clonally expanded than other, equally common chains.

The sequenced sample consisted of PBMCs. The chain is built from TRBV6-1 and TRBJ1-5; 9 bases match TRBD1. The TCR originated in a man younger than 35 in good health and CMV-seronegative. The CDR3 DNA is TGTGCCAGCGGAGGGGGGACAGGGTTTCAGCCCCAGCATTTT. Translating gives CASGGGTGFQPQHF.